The 31 T cell receptor beta chains listed next were all sequenced from one sample in a study of shared clonotypes between healthy human individuals. Assay: immunoSEQ multiplex PCR; the TCRdb copy retains only in-frame clones and omits some. The table includes 450,000 to 700,000 clones, around 95% detected once. The naive CD8 subset, CD45RO-negative cells positively selected for CCR7, excluded terminally differentiated effector memory CD45RA+ cells. The sample taken for sequencing was naive CD8+ T cells sorted from blood. Source of these receptors: a woman aged 30 to 39 in good health.

The gene calls are TRBV6-1 and TRBJ2-6, with TRBD2 matching 11 bases. The CDR3 spans 20 residues. Germline V gene lookup returns CDR1 MNHNS and CDR2 SASEGT. V shed 1 base, J shed 0 bases, and the junction held 8 bases outside the gene matches. The CDR3 DNA follows: TGTGCCAGCAGTGAAGACCGACTAGCGGGGCTTGTCTCTGGGGCCAACGTCCTGACTTTC. Translated, it gives CASSEDRLAGLVSGANVLTF.

The V and J genes are TRBV7-9 and TRBJ2-2, with D hard to call. CDR1 is SEHNR and CDR2 is FQNEAQ in the germline V gene (reference sequence). Trimming removed 7 bases at V and 8 bases at J, with 5 bases between. This CDR3 comprises 10 residues. The CDR3 loop is CASTRGELFF. CDR3 nucleotide sequence: TGTGCCAGCACGAGAGGGGAGCTGTTTTTT.

The V gene is TRBV5-1, the J gene TRBJ2-1; D might be TRBD2 (5 bases). CDR1 is SGHRS, CDR2 YFSETQ, per germline. The CDR3 has 15 residues. V was clipped by 2 bases and J by 8 bases, with 17 bases between them. The CDR3 is CASSFRTPLQDEQFF. The CDR3 DNA is TGCGCCAGCAGCTTCCGGACTCCCCTTCAAGATGAGCAGTTCTTC.

This chain links TRBV25-1 with TRBJ2-7, with D hard to call. This CDR3 region has 12 residues. Trimming removed 3 bases at V and 0 bases at J, with 3 bases between. Germline V gene data show CDR1 as MGHDK and CDR2 as SYGVNS. The CDR3 region has the DNA TGTGCCAGCAGTGACCACTCCTACGAGCAGTACTTC. This codes for CASSDHSYEQYF.

V and J are TRBV6-5 and TRBJ1-1, with unresolved D. Trimming left V 0 bases short and J 0 bases short, with 2 bases between. Germline loops: CDR1 MNHEY, CDR2 SVGAGI. CDR3 length: 13 amino acids. CDR3 nucleotides: TGTGCCAGCAGTTACTCACTGAACACTGAAGCTTTCTTT. Amino acids: CASSYSLNTEAFF.

The CDR3 region has the DNA TGCGCCAGCAGCCCCCAGGTAGGGAACACTGAAGCTTTCTTT. Protein sequence: CASSPQVGNTEAFF. The V gene is TRBV4-1, the J gene TRBJ1-1; D gene uncertain. Trimming took 4 bases from V and 1 from J, leaving 10 bases between them. The CDR3 is 14 residues long. CDR1 and CDR2 (germline): MGHRA, YSYEKL.

The chain carries TRBV11-3 and TRBJ2-7; TRBD2 aligns across 10 bases. Germline trimming cut 5 bases from V and 2 bases from J; bases unmatched to any gene: 3. The CDR3 is made up of 14 amino acids. Germline V CDR1 and CDR2: SGHNT, YENEEA. The CDR3 DNA reads TGTGCCAGCAGCCCCGGGACTAGCGCCTACGAGCAGTACTTC. Residues: CASSPGTSAYEQYF.

Points on this clone: Other DNA sequences in this specimen translate into the identical CDR3. The gene calls are TRBV27 and TRBJ2-3; TRBD2 matches 10 bases. J lost 3 bases, V lost 2 bases, and 2 bases had no gene match. This CDR3 has 15 residues. Germline CDR1 is MNHEY and CDR2 is SMNVEV (reference sequence). CDR3 region: CASSLLAGVTDTQYF. Here the CDR3 DNA reads TGTGCCAGCAGTTTACTAGCGGGAGTGACAGATACGCAGTATTTT.

The V gene is TRBV6-5, the J gene TRBJ1-1, with D possibly matching TRBD1 (6 bases). CDR1 MNHEY and CDR2 SVGAGI come from the germline V gene. This CDR3 has 12 residues. The CDR3 coding sequence is TGTGCAACCTGCAGGGGGAACACTGAAGCTTTCTTT. It translates to CATCRGNTEAFF.

The count of this clone is one. V and J are TRBV7-9 and TRBJ2-5; 8 nucleotides agree with TRBD1. Germline lookup yields CDR1 SEHNR and CDR2 FQNEAQ (reference sequence). Trimming removed 5 bases from V and 3 bases from J; junction bases left unmatched: 5. The CDR3 has 14 amino acids. For the CDR3, the DNA is TGTGCCAGCAGCCCCAAGGACAGGGAAGAGACCCAGTACTTC. The encoded protein is CASSPKDREETQYF.

The chain employs TRBV5-4 and TRBJ2-7; the match to TRBD1 covers 9 bases. The CDR3 runs 15 residues. V lost 4 bases, J lost 1 base, and 6 bases stayed unmatched. Germline assignment: CDR1 SGHNT and CDR2 YYREEE (reference sequence). This CDR3 is CASSGGTGKSYEQYF. The CDR3 DNA reads as TGTGCCAGCAGCGGCGGGACAGGGAAATCCTACGAGCAGTACTTC.

This sequence joins TRBV29-1 and TRBJ1-1; D remains ambiguous. V lost 6 bases and J 0 bases, leaving 14 bases between the germline ends. The CDR3 extends over 14 amino acids. The germline V gene has CDR1 SQVTM and CDR2 ANQGSEA. The CDR3 region has the DNA TGCAGCGTCGCTTTGGCAGGAATGAACACTGAAGCTTTCTTT. This sequence encodes CSVALAGMNTEAFF.

This chain connects TRBV28 to TRBJ1-2; unclear D gene. Trimming cost V 3 bases and J 6 bases, with 2 bases left between them. Germline CDR1 reads MDHEN; CDR2 reads SYDVKM. The CDR3 has 10 amino acids. The CDR3 region is CASSFHGYTF. CDR3 DNA: TGTGCCAGCAGTTTTCATGGCTACACCTTC.

This clone was counted a single time. The chain recombines TRBV11-2 with TRBJ2-7, with 7 bases aligning to TRBD1. The CDR3 extends over 14 amino acids. Trimming took 4 bases from V and 0 from J; bases not matched to a gene: 3. Per germline, CDR1 SGHAT and CDR2 FQNNGV. This CDR3 reads CASSWGQSSYEQYF. The CDR3 DNA is TGTGCCAGCAGCTGGGGACAGTCCTCCTACGAGCAGTACTTC.

As regards this clone: In the same sample, other DNA sequences code for this CDR3. This chain uses TRBV7-9 with TRBJ1-5; TRBD1 is a possible D gene (5 bases). Per the germline V gene, CDR1 is SEHNR and CDR2 is FQNEAQ (reference sequence). This CDR3 is 14 amino acids long. Trimming removed 1 base from V and 4 bases from J, with 8 bases in between. The CDR3 region is CASSLGQGNQPQHF. CDR3 bases: TGTGCCAGCAGCTTAGGTCAGGGAAATCAGCCCCAGCATTTT.

This rearrangement joins TRBV28 to TRBJ2-7; tentatively, D is TRBD1 (6 bases). CDR1 MDHEN and CDR2 SYDVKM come from the germline V gene. The CDR3 runs 14 residues. V gave up 6 bases and J gave up 3 bases, with 15 bases separating them. The chain's CDR3 is CASSPKGDVYEQYF. As DNA, the CDR3 is TGTGCCAGCAGCCCAAAGGGGGACGTCTACGAGCAGTACTTC.

The DNA of the CDR3 is TGCGCCAGCAGCCATAGACTAGCGGGAAGCCTCTACGAGCAGTACTTC. This translates into CASSHRLAGSLYEQYF. The genes are TRBV4-1 and TRBJ2-7, with 11 bases fitting TRBD2. The CDR3 is 16 residues long. Trimming removed 3 bases from V and 3 bases from J; junction bases left unmatched: 7. The germline gives CDR1 MGHRA, CDR2 YSYEKL.

This chain joins TRBV5-1 and TRBJ2-1, with 8 bases matching TRBD2. CDR3 length equals 16 residues. Looked up from germline, CDR1 is SGHRS and CDR2 is YFSETQ. Unmatched junction bases numbered 9, after V lost 2 bases and J lost 5 bases. CDR3 loop: CASSLLTSGLNNEQFF. The CDR3 nucleotides read TGCGCCAGCAGCTTACTAACTAGCGGACTAAACAATGAGCAGTTCTTC.

The chain recombines TRBV7-9 with TRBJ2-7, with D perhaps matching TRBD2 (6 bases). The CDR3 sequence is 16 residues long. Germline-derived CDR1 and CDR2 are SEHNR and FQNEAQ (reference sequence). Trimming removed 6 bases from V and 0 bases from J, with 18 bases in between. Written as DNA, the CDR3 is TGTGCCAGCAGTCCCTCGGGGACTGCCAGCTCCTACGAGCAGTACTTC. The encoded protein is CASSPSGTASSYEQYF. The whole variable domain, filled in from reference TRBV7-9 and TRBJ2-7, reads DTGVSQNPRHKITKRGQNVTFRCDPISEHNRLYWYRQTLGQGPEFLTYFQNEAQLEKSRLLSDRFSAERPKGSFSTLEIQRTEQGDSAMYLCASSPSGTASSYEQYFGPGTRLTVT.

With respect to this clone: Other nucleotide sequences in the sample specify the same CDR3. V and J are TRBV6-5 and TRBJ2-5; 12 bases are shared with TRBD2. V trimming: 1 base; J trimming: 4 bases; junction bases outside the gene matches: 1. Germline-derived CDR1 and CDR2 are MNHEY and SVGAGI. CDR3 length: 15 amino acids. Here the CDR3 DNA reads TGTGCCAGCAGTTACTGGACTAGCGGGACAGAGACCCAGTACTTC. Translating gives CASSYWTSGTETQYF.

The rearrangement links TRBV6-1 to TRBJ2-7; 12 positions match TRBD2. The V gene's germline CDR1 is MNHNS and CDR2 SASEGT. The CDR3 consists of 16 residues. The trim removed 4 bases at V and 2 bases at J, leaving 6 bases unmatched. CDR3 DNA: TGTGCCAGCAGTGGGGGGACTAGCGGGCCTCCCTACGAGCAGTACTTC. This codes for CASSGGTSGPPYEQYF.

The chain couples TRBV28 to TRBJ1-2, with D hard to call. Trimming shortened V by 11 bases and J by 6 bases, and 22 bases separated the two germline ends. The CDR3 is 14 amino acids. Germline-derived CDR1 and CDR2 are MDHEN and SYDVKM. The CDR3 sequence is CAAGPMTTSNGYTF. The CDR3, as DNA: TGTGCCGCGGGTCCGATGACGACCAGCAATGGCTACACCTTC.

The chain combines TRBV28 with TRBJ2-7, with D possibly being TRBD1 (5 bases). Trimming shortened V by 5 bases and J by 7 bases, and 15 bases separated the two germline ends. Germline CDR1 is MDHEN and CDR2 is SYDVKM. This CDR3 comprises 13 residues. The CDR3 region is CASSLTTKGEQYF. CDR3 DNA sequence: TGTGCCAGCAGTCTAACAACGAAGGGGGAGCAGTACTTC.

The rearrangement joins TRBV2 to TRBJ2-1, with 11 bases identical to TRBD2. Germline V lookup: CDR1 SNHLY, CDR2 FYNNEI. V dropped 8 bases and J dropped 4; count of bases not matched to a gene: 4. The CDR3 has 14 amino acids. The chain's CDR3 is CASAGLAGYNEQFF. In nucleotides, the CDR3 is TGTGCCAGCGCTGGACTAGCGGGTTACAATGAGCAGTTCTTC.

The chain couples TRBV11-2 to TRBJ1-5, with no clear D. The CDR3 is 15 residues long. V was cut by 0 bases and J by 6 bases, with 12 bases left in between. The V gene's germline CDR1 is SGHAT and CDR2 FQNNGV. The CDR3 DNA reads as TGTGCCAGCAGCTTAGATCAAGGAGGGAGTCAGCCCCAGCATTTT. This gives the protein CASSLDQGGSQPQHF. The full variable domain, rest sourced from reference TRBV11-2 and TRBJ1-5, is EAGVAQSPRYKIIEKRQSVAFWCNPISGHATLYWYQQILGQGPKLLIQFQNNGVVDDSQLPKDRFSAERLKGVDSTLKIQPAKLEDSAVYLCASSLDQGGSQPQHFGDGTRLSIL.

The chain has TRBV6-5 and TRBJ2-5, with D tentatively TRBD1 (6 bases). The ends were cut back, 0 bases at V and 0 bases at J, with 11 bases in the middle. CDR1 and CDR2 from the germline V gene are MNHEY and SVGAGI. This CDR3 is built from 16 residues. CDR3 protein: CASSYSTGRNQETQYF. The CDR3 coding sequence is TGTGCCAGCAGTTACTCGACAGGAAGGAACCAAGAGACCCAGTACTTC.

The chain carries TRBV7-9 and TRBJ1-1; 8 positions agree with TRBD1. From germline, CDR1 is SEHNR and CDR2 FQNEAQ (reference sequence). V dropped 8 bases and J dropped 4; count of bases not matched to a gene: 9. The CDR3 runs to 14 residues. This CDR3 is CASSRQGPGTEAFF. The CDR3 DNA follows: TGTGCCAGCTCTCGACAGGGGCCCGGCACTGAAGCTTTCTTT.

The chain carries TRBV7-9 and TRBJ1-1; D is possibly TRBD1 (5 bases). The germline CDR1 and CDR2 sequences are SEHNR and FQNEAQ (reference sequence). The ends were cut back, 0 bases at V and 0 bases at J, with 11 bases in the middle. This CDR3 has 16 amino acids. In DNA form, the CDR3 reads TGTGCCAGCAGCTTAGCAACAGGTGTCCTGAACACTGAAGCTTTCTTT. This encodes CASSLATGVLNTEAFF. The whole variable domain, filled in from reference TRBV7-9 and TRBJ1-1, reads DTGVSQNPRHKITKRGQNVTFRCDPISEHNRLYWYRQTLGQGPEFLTYFQNEAQLEKSRLLSDRFSAERPKGSFSTLEIQRTEQGDSAMYLCASSLATGVLNTEAFFGQGTRLTVV.

V gene TRBV11-2 combines with J gene TRBJ2-7; 12 bases match TRBD2. Germline-derived CDR1 and CDR2 are SGHAT and FQNNGV. This CDR3 comprises 16 residues. Trimming took 1 base from V and 6 from J; bases not matched to a gene: 7. The CDR3: CASSLGLAGESGEQYF. CDR3 DNA: TGTGCCAGCAGCTTAGGACTAGCGGGAGAATCGGGCGAGCAGTACTTC.

In this sample, this clone turned up once. The CDR3 DNA reads TGTGCCAGCAGTCCCGACAGGGGGCTGTTGGAGACCCAGTACTTC. As protein: CASSPDRGLLETQYF. The rearrangement uses TRBV27 and TRBJ2-5; 10 bases map to TRBD1. After removal of 5 bases from V and 5 bases from J, the junction contained 8 bases not matched to a gene. The CDR3 sequence is 15 residues long. Per germline, CDR1 MNHEY and CDR2 SMNVEV (reference sequence).

The rearrangement uses TRBV28 and TRBJ2-2; the D gene is possibly TRBD2 (6 bases). Per the germline V gene, CDR1 is MDHEN and CDR2 is SYDVKM. The V and J ends lost 5 bases and 4 bases respectively, with 17 bases between them. The CDR3 spans 16 residues. The CDR3: CASSPEWVAVTGELFF. Here the CDR3 DNA reads TGTGCCAGCAGTCCCGAGTGGGTAGCGGTCACCGGGGAGCTGTTTTTT.